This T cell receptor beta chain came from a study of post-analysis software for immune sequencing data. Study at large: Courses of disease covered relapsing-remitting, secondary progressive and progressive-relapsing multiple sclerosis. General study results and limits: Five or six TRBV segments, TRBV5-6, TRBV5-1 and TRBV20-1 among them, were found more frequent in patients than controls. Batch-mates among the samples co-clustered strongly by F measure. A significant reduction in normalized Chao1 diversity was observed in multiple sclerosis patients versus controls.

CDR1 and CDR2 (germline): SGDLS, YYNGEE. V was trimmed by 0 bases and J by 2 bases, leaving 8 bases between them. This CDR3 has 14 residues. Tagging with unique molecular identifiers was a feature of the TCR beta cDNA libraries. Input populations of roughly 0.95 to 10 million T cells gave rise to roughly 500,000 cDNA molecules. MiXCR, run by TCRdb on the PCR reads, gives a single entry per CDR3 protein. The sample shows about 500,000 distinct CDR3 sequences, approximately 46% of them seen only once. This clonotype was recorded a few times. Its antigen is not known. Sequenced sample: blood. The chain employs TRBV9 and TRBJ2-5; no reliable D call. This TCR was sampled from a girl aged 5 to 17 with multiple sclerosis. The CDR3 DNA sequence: TGTGCCAGCAGCGTAGCGGTAGGGCAAGAGACCCAGTACTTC. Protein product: CASSVAVGQETQYF.